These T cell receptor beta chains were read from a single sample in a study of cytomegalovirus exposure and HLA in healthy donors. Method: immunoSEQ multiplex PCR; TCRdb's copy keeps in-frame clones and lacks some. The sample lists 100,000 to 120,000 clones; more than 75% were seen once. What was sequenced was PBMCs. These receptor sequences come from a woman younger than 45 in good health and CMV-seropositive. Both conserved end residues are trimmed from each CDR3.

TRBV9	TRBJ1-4	ASSVVAASEELF
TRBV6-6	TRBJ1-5	ASSPTQGPLNQPQH
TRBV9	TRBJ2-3	ASSEGSTDTQY
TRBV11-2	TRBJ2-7	ASSLVVTGPSYEQY
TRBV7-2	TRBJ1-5	ASSLARDQPQH
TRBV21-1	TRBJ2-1	ASSTGGGYYNEQF
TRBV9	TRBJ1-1	ASSAPGTGLNTEAF
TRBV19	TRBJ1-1	ASSKQGAAEAF
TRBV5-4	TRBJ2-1	ASSSDPLAGRYNEQF
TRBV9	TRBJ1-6	ASSAPTGYTPHSPLH
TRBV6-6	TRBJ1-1	ASSYQLRVAEAF
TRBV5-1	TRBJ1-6	ASSIRTGSPLH
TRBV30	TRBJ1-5	AWSLGGDQPQH
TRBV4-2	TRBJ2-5	ASSQGLAQETQY
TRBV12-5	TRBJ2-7	ASGLVGLPYEQY
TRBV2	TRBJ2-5	ASRLTGVTPQETQY
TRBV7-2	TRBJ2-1	ASRATGTGNEQF
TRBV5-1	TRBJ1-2	ASSLAGAGSYGYT
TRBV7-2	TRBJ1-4	ASSLRGRAANEKLF
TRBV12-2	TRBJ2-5	ASRYDREGETQY
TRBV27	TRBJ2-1	ASSDREYNEQF
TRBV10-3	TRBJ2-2	AIRGNRGRENTGELF
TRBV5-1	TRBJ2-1	ASQFDGTGFHNEQF
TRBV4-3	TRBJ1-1	ASSQDPGGPAEAF
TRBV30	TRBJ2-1	AWSPGGNNEQF
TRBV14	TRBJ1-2	ASSQESVSYT
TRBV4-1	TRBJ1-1	ASSQSGTPAQAF
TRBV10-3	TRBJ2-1	AISLAREGNEQF
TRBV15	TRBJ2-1	ATSRDRLDNEQF
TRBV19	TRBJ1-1	ASSIGGRGRNTEAF
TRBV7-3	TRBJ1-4	ASSPDPEASAIWANEKLF
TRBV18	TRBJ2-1	ASSPPGQGVNEQF
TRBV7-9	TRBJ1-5	ASSSGLAQPQH
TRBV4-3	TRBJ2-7	ASSTRQGEISGEQY
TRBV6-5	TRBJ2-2	ASSSSGSHGELF
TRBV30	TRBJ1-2	ARDRGSYGYT
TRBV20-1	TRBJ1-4	SADAGRSLF
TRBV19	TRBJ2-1	ASSPLSGSGNNEQF
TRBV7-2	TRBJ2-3	ASSLASGYTDTQY
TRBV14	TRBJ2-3	ASSLPGVTDTQY
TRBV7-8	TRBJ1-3	ASSLMTGVNTIY
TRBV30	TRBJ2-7	AWSVAGPYEQY
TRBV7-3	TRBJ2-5	ASSSGQKGTQY
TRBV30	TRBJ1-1	AWIDGVVNTEAF
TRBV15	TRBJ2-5	ATSSSRGETQY
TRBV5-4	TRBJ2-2	ASSAFVGTEDTGELF
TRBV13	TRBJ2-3	ASGGGPTDTQY
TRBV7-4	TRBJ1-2	ASSFYRFNYGYT
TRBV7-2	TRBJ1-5	ASSLEGGDQPQH
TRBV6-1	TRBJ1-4	ASSEAGGGFEKLF
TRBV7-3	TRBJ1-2	ASTPGGAINYGYT
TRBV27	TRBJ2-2	ASSRDYLYTGELF
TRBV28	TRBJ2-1	ASSYAGSSYNEQF